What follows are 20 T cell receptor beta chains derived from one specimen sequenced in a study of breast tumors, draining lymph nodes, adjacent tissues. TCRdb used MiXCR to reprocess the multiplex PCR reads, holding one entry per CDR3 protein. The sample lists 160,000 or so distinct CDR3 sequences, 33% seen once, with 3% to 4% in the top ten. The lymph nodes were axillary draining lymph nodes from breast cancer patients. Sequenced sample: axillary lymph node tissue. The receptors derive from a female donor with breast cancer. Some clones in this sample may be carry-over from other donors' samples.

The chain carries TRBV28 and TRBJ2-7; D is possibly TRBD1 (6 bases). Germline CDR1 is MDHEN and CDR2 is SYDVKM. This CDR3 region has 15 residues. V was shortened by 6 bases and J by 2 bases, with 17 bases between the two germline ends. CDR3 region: CASRPRRQAPYEQYF. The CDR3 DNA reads TGTGCCAGCAGGCCCAGGCGACAGGCTCCCTACGAGCAGTACTTC.

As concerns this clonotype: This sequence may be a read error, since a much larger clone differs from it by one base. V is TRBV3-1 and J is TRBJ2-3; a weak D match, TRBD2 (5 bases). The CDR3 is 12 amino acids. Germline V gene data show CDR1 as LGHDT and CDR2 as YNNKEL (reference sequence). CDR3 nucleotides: TGTGTCAGCAGCCAAGGCGGGGATACGCAGTATTTT. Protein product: CVSSQGGDTQYF.

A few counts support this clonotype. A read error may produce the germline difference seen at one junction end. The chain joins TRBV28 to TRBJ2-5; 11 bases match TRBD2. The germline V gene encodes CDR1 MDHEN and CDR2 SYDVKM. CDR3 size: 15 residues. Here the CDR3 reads CTSSIWTSGQETQYF. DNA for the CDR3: TGTACCAGCAGTATCTGGACTAGCGGGCAAGAGACCCAGTACTTC.

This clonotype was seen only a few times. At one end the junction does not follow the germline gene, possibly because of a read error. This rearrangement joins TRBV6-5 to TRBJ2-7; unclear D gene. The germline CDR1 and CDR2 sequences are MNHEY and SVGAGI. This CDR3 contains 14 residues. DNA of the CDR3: TGTGCCAGCAGTCACTCGACGCTTATCTACGAGCAGTACTTC. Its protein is CASSHSTLIYEQYF.

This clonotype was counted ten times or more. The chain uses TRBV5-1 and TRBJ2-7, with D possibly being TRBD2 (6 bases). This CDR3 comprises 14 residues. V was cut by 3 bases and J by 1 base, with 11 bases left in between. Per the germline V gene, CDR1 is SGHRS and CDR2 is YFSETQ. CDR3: CASSSEEGSYEQYF. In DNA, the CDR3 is TGCGCCAGCAGCTCGGAGGAGGGTTCCTACGAGCAGTACTTC.

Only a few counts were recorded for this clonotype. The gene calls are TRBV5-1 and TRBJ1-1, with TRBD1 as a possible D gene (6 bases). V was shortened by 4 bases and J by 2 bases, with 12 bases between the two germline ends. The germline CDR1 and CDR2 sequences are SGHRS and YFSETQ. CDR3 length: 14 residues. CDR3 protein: CASSEGQPNTEAFF. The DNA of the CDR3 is TGCGCCAGCAGCGAGGGACAACCAAACACTGAAGCTTTCTTT. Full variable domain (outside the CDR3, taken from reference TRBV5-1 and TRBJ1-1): KAGVTQTPRYLIKTRGQQVTLSCSPISGHRSVSWYQQTPGQGLQFLFEYFSETQRNKGNFPGRFSGRQFSNSRSEMNVSTLELGDSALYLCASSEGQPNTEAFFGQGTRLTVV.

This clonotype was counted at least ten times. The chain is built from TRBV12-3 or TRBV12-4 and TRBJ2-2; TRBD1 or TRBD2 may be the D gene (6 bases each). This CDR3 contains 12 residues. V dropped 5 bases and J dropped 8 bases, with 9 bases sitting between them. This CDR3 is CASSRGEGELFF. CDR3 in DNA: TGTGCCAGCAGTAGGGGGGAAGGGGAGCTGTTTTTT.

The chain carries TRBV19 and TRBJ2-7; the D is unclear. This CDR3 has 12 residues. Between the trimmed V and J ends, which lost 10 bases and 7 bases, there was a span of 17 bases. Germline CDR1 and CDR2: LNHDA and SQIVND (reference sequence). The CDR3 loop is CANRAPAGEQYF. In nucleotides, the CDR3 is TGTGCCAACCGGGCCCCGGCTGGGGAGCAGTACTTC.

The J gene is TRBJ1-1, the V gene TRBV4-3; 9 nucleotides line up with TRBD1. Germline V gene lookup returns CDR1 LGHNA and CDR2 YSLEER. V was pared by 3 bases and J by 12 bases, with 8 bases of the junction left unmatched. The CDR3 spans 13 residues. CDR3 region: CASSHSGTGRTFF. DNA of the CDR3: TGCGCCAGCAGCCACTCCGGGACAGGGCGAACTTTCTTT.

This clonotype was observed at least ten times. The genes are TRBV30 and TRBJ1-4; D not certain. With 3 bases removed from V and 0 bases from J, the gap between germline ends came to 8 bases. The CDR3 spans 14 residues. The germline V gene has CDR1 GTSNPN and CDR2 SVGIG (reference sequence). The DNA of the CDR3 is TGTGCCTGGAGCCCGACCGCAACTAATGAAAAACTGTTTTTT. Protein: CAWSPTATNEKLFF.

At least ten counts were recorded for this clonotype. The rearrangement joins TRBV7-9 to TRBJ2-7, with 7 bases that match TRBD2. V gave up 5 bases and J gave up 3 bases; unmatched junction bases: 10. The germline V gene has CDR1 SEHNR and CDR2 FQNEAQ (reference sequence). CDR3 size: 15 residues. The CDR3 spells CASSPPGGGRYEQYF. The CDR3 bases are TGTGCCAGCAGCCCCCCTGGCGGGGGTCGCTACGAGCAGTACTTC.

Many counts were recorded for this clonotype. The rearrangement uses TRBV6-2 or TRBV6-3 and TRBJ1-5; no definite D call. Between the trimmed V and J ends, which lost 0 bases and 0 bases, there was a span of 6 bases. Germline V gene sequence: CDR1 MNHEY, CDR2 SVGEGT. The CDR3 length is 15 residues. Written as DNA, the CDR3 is TGTGCCAGCAGTTACTCTCCCTATAGCAATCAGCCCCAGCATTTT. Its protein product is CASSYSPYSNQPQHF.

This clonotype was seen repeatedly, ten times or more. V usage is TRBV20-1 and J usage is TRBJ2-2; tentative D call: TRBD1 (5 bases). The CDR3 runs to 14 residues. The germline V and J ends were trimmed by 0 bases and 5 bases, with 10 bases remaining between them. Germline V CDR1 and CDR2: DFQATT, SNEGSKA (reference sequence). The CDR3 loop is CSARDFRETGELFF. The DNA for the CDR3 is TGCAGTGCTAGAGACTTCAGGGAAACCGGGGAGCTGTTTTTT.

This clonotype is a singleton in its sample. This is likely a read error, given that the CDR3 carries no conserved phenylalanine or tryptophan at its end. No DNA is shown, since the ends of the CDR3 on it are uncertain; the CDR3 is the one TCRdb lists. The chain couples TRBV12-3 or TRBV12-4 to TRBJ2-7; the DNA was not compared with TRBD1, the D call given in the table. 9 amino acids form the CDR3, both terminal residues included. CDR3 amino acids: CASSLGQDR.

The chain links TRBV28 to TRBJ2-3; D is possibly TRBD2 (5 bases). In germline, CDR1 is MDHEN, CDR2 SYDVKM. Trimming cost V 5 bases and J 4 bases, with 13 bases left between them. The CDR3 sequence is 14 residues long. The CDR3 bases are TGTGCCAGCAGTCGTAGAGGTAGCGCAGATACGCAGTATTTT. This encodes CASSRRGSADTQYF.

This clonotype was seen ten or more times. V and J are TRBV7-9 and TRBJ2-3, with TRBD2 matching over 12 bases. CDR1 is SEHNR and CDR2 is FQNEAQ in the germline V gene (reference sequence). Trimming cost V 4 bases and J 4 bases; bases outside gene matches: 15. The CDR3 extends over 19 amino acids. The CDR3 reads CASSYPRTSGTTDADTQYF. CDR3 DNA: TGTGCCAGCAGCTACCCCCGGACTAGCGGGACTACTGATGCAGATACGCAGTATTTT.

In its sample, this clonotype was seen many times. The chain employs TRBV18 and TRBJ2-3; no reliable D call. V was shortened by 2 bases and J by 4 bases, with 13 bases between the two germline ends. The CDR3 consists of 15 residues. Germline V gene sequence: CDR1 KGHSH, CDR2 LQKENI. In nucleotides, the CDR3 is TGTGCCAGCTCACCAGACCCCGGCCGGGCAGATACGCAGTATTTT. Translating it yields CASSPDPGRADTQYF.

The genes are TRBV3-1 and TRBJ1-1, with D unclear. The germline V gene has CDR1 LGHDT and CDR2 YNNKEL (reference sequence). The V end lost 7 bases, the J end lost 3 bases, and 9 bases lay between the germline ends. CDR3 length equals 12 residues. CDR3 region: CASMGGYTEAFF. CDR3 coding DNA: TGTGCCAGCATGGGAGGGTACACTGAAGCTTTCTTT.

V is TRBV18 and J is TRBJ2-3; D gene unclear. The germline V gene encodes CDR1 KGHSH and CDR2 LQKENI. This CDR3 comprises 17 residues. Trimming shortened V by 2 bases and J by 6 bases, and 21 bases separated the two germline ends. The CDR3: CASSPSIAAGIGDTQYF. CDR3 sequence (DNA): TGTGCCAGCTCACCATCTATCGCGGCAGGCATTGGGGATACGCAGTATTTT.

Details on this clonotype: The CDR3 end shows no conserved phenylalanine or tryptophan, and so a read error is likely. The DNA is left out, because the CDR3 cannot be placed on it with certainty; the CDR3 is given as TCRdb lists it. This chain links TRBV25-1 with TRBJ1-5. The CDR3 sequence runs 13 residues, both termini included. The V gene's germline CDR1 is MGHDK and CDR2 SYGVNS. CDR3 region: CASSSDSYQPQHL.